This TCR beta chain was sequenced for a study of shared clonotypes between healthy human individuals. Naive CD8 cells, CD45RO-negative and positively selected for CCR7, excluded terminally differentiated effector memory CD45RA+ cells. Among the donors, all were Caucasian adults who lived in Nashville, Tennessee. Profiled with immunoSEQ multiplex PCR; TCRdb holds only in-frame clones, not every one. The sample holds about 590,000 clones, around 95% seen once. The ends were cut back, 7 bases at V and 2 bases at J, with 12 bases in the middle. This CDR3 has 14 residues. From germline, CDR1 is LNHDA and CDR2 SQIVND (reference sequence).

The clonotype was recovered from a woman under 40 in good health. The material sequenced was naive CD8+ T cells sorted from blood. The V gene is TRBV19, the J gene TRBJ1-3; D gene unclear. CDR3 amino acids: CASTPVSTGNTIYF. The CDR3 DNA follows: TGTGCCAGTACCCCGGTTTCGACTGGAAACACCATATATTTT. The whole variable domain, remainder taken from reference TRBV19 and TRBJ1-3, is DGGITQSPKYLFRKEGQNVTLSCEQNLNHDAMYWYRQDPGQGLRLIYYSQIVNDFQKGDIAEGYSVSREKKESFPLTVTSAQKNPTAFYLCASTPVSTGNTIYFGEGSWLTVV.